The sequence of this T cell receptor (beta chain) was determined in a study of patients and donors after allogeneic stem cell transplantation. TCRdb reprocessed the RT-PCR reads with MiXCR, giving one entry per CDR3 protein. The sample lists 400,000 to 450,000 distinct CDR3 sequences, roughly 16% occurring once. Germline CDR1 and CDR2: MNHNS and SASEGT. The CDR3 is 14 amino acids. V gave up 5 bases and J gave up 2 bases, with 13 bases separating them. The rearrangement uses TRBV6-1 and TRBJ2-7, with D possibly matching TRBD2 (6 bases). Sequences were obtained from blood, either unsorted or a sorted T cell fraction (not recorded which). The source is a human donor who was either an allogeneic HSCT recipient or a stem cell or donor lymphocyte infusion donor (not recorded which). It is not recorded whose cells these are; they may come from a transplant donor. The CDR3 loop reads CASSRGTDTYEQYF. The CDR3 coding sequence is TGTGCCAGCAGTAGAGGGACTGACACCTACGAGCAGTACTTC.